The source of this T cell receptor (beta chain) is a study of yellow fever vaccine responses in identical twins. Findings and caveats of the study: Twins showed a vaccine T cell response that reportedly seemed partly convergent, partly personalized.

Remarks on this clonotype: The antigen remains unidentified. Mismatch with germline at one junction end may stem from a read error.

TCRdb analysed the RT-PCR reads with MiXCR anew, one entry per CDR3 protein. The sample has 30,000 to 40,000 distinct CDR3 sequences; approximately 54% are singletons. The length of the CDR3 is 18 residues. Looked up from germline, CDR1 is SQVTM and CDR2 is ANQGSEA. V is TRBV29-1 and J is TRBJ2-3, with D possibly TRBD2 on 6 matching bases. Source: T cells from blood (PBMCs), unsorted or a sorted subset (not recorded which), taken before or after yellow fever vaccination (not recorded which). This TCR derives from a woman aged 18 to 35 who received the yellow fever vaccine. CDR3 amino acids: CSVEGPVTTVTSTDTQYF. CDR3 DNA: TGCAGCGTTGAAGGTCCCGTCACCACCGTTACTAGCACAGATACGCAGTATTTC.